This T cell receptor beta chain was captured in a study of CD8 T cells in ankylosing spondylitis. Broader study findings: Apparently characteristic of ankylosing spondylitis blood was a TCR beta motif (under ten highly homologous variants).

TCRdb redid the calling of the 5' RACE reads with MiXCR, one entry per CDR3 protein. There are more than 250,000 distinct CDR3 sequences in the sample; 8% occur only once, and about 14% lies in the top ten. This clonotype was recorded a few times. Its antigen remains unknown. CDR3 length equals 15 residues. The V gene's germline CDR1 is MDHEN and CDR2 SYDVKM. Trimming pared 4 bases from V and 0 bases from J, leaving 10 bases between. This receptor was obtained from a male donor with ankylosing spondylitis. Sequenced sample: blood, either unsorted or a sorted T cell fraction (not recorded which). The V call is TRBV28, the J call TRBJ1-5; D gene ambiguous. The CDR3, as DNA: TGTGCCAGCAGTTACCGGGCCCGTAGCAATCAGCCCCAGCATTTT. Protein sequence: CASSYRARSNQPQHF.